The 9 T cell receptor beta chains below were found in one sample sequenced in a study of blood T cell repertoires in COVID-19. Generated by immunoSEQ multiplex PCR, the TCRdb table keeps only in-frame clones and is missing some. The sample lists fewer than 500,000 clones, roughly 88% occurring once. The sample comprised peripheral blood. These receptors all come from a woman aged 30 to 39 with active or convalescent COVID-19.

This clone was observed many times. The CDR3 loop reads CASSLTGGRDYGYTF. In DNA form, the CDR3 reads TGTGCCAGCTCCCTGACAGGGGGCAGGGACTATGGCTACACCTTC. J is TRBJ1-2 and V is TRBV18; 10 nucleotides match TRBD1. V lost 6 bases and J lost 3; bases outside the gene matches: 7. The CDR3 has 15 amino acids. The germline CDR1 and CDR2 sequences are KGHSH and LQKENI.

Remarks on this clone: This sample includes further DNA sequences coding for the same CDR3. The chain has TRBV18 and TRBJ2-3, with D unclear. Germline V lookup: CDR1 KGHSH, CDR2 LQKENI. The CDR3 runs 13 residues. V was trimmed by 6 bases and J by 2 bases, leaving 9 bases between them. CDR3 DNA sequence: TGTGCCAGCTCTCTGCTATCCACAGATACGCAGTATTTT. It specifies CASSLLSTDTQYF.

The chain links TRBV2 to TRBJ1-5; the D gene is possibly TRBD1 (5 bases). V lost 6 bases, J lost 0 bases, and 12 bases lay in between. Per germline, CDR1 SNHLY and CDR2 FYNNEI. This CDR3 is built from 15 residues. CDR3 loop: CASRDTRYSNQPQHF. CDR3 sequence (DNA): TGTGCCAGCAGGGACACACGATATAGCAATCAGCCCCAGCATTTT.

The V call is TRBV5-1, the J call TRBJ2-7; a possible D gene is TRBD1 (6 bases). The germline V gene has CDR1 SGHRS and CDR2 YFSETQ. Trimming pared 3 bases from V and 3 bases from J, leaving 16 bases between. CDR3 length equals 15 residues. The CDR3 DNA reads TGCGCCAGCAGCTCCACAACAGGGCTAGACTACGAGCAGTACTTC. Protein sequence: CASSSTTGLDYEQYF.

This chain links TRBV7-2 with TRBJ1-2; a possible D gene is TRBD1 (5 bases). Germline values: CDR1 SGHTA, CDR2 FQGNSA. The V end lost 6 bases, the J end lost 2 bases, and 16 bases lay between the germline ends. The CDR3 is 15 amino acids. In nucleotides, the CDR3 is TGTGCCAGCAGGCGCGGGGCCCTTCTAAACTATGGCTACACCTTC. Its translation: CASRRGALLNYGYTF.

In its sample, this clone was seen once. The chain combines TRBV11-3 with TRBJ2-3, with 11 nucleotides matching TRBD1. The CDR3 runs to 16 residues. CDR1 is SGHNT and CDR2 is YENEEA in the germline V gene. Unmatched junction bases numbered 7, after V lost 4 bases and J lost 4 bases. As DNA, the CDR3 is TGTGCCAGCAGCTCCCGGACAGGGGGCTATGCAGATACGCAGTATTTT. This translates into CASSSRTGGYADTQYF.

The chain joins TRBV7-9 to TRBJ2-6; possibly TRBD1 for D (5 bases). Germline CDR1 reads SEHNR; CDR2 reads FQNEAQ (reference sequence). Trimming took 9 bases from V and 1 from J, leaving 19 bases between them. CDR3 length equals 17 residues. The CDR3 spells CARPSGLAESGANVLTF. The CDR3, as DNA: TGTGCCAGGCCCTCAGGGCTGGCGGAATCTGGGGCCAACGTCCTGACTTTC.

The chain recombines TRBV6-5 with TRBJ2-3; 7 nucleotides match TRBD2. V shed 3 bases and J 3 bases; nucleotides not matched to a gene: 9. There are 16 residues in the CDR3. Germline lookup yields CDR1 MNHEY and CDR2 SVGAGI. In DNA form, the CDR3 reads TGTGCCAGCAGTTATCAGCGGGGAGGGCAAACAGATACGCAGTATTTT. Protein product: CASSYQRGGQTDTQYF.

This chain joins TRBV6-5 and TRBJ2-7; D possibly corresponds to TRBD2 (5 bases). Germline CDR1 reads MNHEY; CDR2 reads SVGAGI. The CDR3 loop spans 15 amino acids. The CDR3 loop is CATMPGGSLVYEQYF. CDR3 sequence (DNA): TGTGCTACTATGCCTGGTGGGAGTCTGGTGTACGAGCAGTACTTC.